The 23 T cell receptor beta chains below come from one sample, sequenced in a study of naive and memory T cell subsets. General observations from the study: A few larger clonotypes appeared in naive repertoires, especially CD8, possibly memory cells re-expressing CD45RA.

The beta constant-region primer was an equimolar mix of two oligonucleotides covering TRBC1 and TRBC2. Four rounds of PCR amplified the ligated cDNA using nested alpha and beta constant-region primers plus SP2. MiXCR was run by TCRdb on the UMI-ligation and nested PCR reads, yielding one entry per CDR3 protein. The sample shows approximately 140,000 distinct CDR3 sequences, approximately 22% of them seen only once. For these receptors, no antigen is known. The sample comprised naive CD4+ T cells from blood. These receptors were taken from a human donor in good health.

CDR3 coding DNA: TGTGCCAGCAGTCTACCGGGACAGGGGACCGGGGAGCTGTTTTTT. Translated, it gives CASSLPGQGTGELFF. The V gene is TRBV6-2 or TRBV6-3, the J gene TRBJ2-2; TRBD1 aligns across 10 bases. J gave up 5 bases and V 5 bases, and 5 bases lay outside the gene matches. CDR3 length equals 15 residues. The germline V gene encodes CDR1 MNHEY and CDR2 SVGEGT.

In this sample, this clonotype turned up a few times. The genes are TRBV20-1 and TRBJ2-1; 12 nucleotides agree with TRBD2. This CDR3 is built from 19 residues. Germline trimming cut 1 base from V and 0 bases from J; bases unmatched to any gene: 10. The germline CDR1 and CDR2 sequences are DFQATT and SNEGSKA (reference sequence). For the CDR3, the DNA is TGCAGTGCTAGAGGGAGGCTAGCGGGAGGGCCGAGCTCCTACAATGAGCAGTTCTTC. This codes for CSARGRLAGGPSSYNEQFF.

CDR3 sequence reads: CASSFLNTGELFF. CDR3 sequence (DNA): TGTGCCAGCAGTTTTTTGAACACCGGGGAGCTGTTTTTT. The chain carries TRBV28 and TRBJ2-2; D is unclear. Trimming cost V 3 bases and J 1 base, with 3 bases left between them. This CDR3 is 13 amino acids long. CDR1 and CDR2 from the germline V gene are MDHEN and SYDVKM.

This clonotype has a handful of counts. The V and J genes are TRBV6-5 and TRBJ2-1; D uncertain. V lost 2 bases, J lost 5 bases, and 7 bases lay in between. Germline V gene lookup returns CDR1 MNHEY and CDR2 SVGAGI. The CDR3 runs to 13 residues. This CDR3 reads CASSYVGNNEQFF. The CDR3, as DNA: TGTGCCAGCAGTTACGTCGGAAACAATGAGCAGTTCTTC.

The table lists this clonotype with a count of one. The chain is built from TRBV20-1 and TRBJ1-2; TRBD1 matches at 8 bases. The germline CDR1 and CDR2 sequences are DFQATT and SNEGSKA (reference sequence). CDR3 length equals 14 residues. CDR3 sequence reads: CSPLETGANYGYTF. The CDR3 DNA reads TGCAGCCCCCTAGAGACAGGGGCTAACTATGGCTACACCTTC.

The gene calls are TRBV5-1 and TRBJ2-2, with a weak D call TRBD2 (5 bases). Germline assignment: CDR1 SGHRS and CDR2 YFSETQ. This CDR3 region has 15 residues. Trimming shortened V by 4 bases and J by 3 bases, and 13 bases separated the two germline ends. DNA of the CDR3: TGCGCCAGCAGCGCTCGGACTGACCACACCGGGGAGCTGTTTTTT. Protein sequence: CASSARTDHTGELFF.

V gene TRBV27 combines with J gene TRBJ2-3; 10 positions agree with TRBD1. Germline CDR1 and CDR2: MNHEY and SMNVEV (reference sequence). The CDR3 sequence is 14 residues long. The V segment lost 6 bases and the J segment 7 bases; nucleotides outside the gene matches: 7. Here the CDR3 DNA reads TGTGCCAGCAGGGGGACAGGGGAGGGTTATACGCAGTATTTT. Its protein is CASRGTGEGYTQYF.

This chain uses TRBV14 with TRBJ1-1, with D hard to call. Germline V gene lookup returns CDR1 SGHDN and CDR2 FVKESK. V was pared by 0 bases and J by 5 bases, with 10 bases between. This CDR3 contains 14 residues. CDR3 sequence: CASSQDLFGTEAFF. CDR3 DNA sequence: TGTGCCAGCAGCCAAGATCTATTCGGAACTGAAGCTTTCTTT.

The chain has TRBV28 and TRBJ2-7, with no clear D. V dropped 6 bases and J dropped 2 bases, with 11 bases sitting between them. The germline CDR1 and CDR2 sequences are MDHEN and SYDVKM. The CDR3 contains 13 residues. The CDR3 here is CASSPRIPYEQYF. As DNA, the CDR3 is TGTGCCAGCAGCCCTAGGATACCCTACGAGCAGTACTTC.

At least ten counts were recorded for this clonotype. The rearrangement joins TRBV6-1 to TRBJ2-7; no definite D call. Germline CDR1 and CDR2: MNHNS and SASEGT. The ends were cut back, 4 bases at V and 4 bases at J, with 11 bases in the middle. The CDR3 totals 13 residues. CDR3 nucleotide sequence: TGTGCCAGCAGTGTGAACTTAGCATACGAGCAGTACTTC. Translation gives CASSVNLAYEQYF.

The genes are TRBV12-3 or TRBV12-4 and TRBJ1-1, with D maybe TRBD1 (6 bases). The CDR3 is 13 amino acids. V was shortened by 2 bases and J by 4 bases, with 8 bases between the two germline ends. The CDR3 spells CASSLRDITEAFF. The DNA of the CDR3 is TGTGCCAGCAGTTTAAGGGACATCACTGAAGCTTTCTTT.

The chain employs TRBV29-1 and TRBJ2-1, with 9 bases fitting TRBD1. The length of the CDR3 is 12 residues. Germline CDR1 is SQVTM and CDR2 is ANQGSEA. The V and J ends lost 6 bases and 9 bases, in that order; junction bases with no gene match: 6. The CDR3 DNA reads as TGCAGCGTACACACAGGGGGCAGTGAGCAGTTCTTC. This sequence encodes CSVHTGGSEQFF.

This CDR3 reads CSIVLPSSSYEQYF. CDR3 coding DNA: TGCAGCATTGTGCTCCCCTCATCTTCCTACGAGCAGTACTTC. The gene calls are TRBV29-1 and TRBJ2-7; D gene uncertain. V was trimmed by 8 bases and J by 1 base, leaving 18 bases between them. Germline V CDR1 and CDR2: SQVTM, ANQGSEA. The CDR3 has 14 amino acids.

The table lists this clonotype with a few counts. The rearrangement joins TRBV7-2 to TRBJ1-5; D is ambiguous. CDR3 size: 15 residues. CDR1 and CDR2 from the germline V gene are SGHTA and FQGNSA. The V end lost 7 bases, the J end lost 4 bases, and 17 bases lay between the germline ends. The CDR3 region is CASTASGLGNQPQHF. DNA of the CDR3: TGTGCCAGCACTGCCTCGGGCTTGGGGAATCAGCCCCAGCATTTT.

This clonotype occurred many times. The V and J genes are TRBV6-1 and TRBJ2-7; TRBD1 is a possible D gene (6 bases). V lost 6 bases and J 4 bases, leaving 16 bases between the germline ends. Germline V lookup: CDR1 MNHNS, CDR2 SASEGT. The CDR3 contains 14 residues. This CDR3 is CASSLGDTLYEQYF. The CDR3 nucleotides are TGTGCCAGCAGCCTAGGGGACACCCTATACGAGCAGTACTTC.

This clonotype turned up a few times. This chain connects TRBV20-1 to TRBJ2-3; D unclear. This CDR3 has 15 residues. Trimming took off 5 bases at V and 0 bases at J, with 15 bases between the two ends. Germline V lookup: CDR1 DFQATT, CDR2 SNEGSKA (reference sequence). The chain's CDR3 is CSARRSAASTDTQYF. CDR3 DNA: TGCAGTGCTCGACGCAGTGCGGCTAGCACAGATACGCAGTATTTT.

This clonotype was found a few times. The chain has TRBV7-9 and TRBJ2-7, with D possibly matching TRBD1 (6 bases). The CDR3 consists of 14 residues. V gave up 3 bases and J gave up 2 bases, with 11 bases separating them. The germline V gene has CDR1 SEHNR and CDR2 FQNEAQ (reference sequence). The DNA for the CDR3 is TGTGCCAGCAGCTTTGGGACAAAAACCTACGAGCAGTACTTC. It codes for CASSFGTKTYEQYF.

This clonotype has a handful of counts. V gene TRBV7-2 combines with J gene TRBJ2-1; 8 bases agree with TRBD1. The V gene end was trimmed by 2 bases and the J gene end by 3 bases; junction bases not matched to a gene: 3. The CDR3 covers 15 residues. Germline V lookup: CDR1 SGHTA, CDR2 FQGNSA. The CDR3 DNA is TGTGCCAGCAGCTTAACAGGGGGTATCTACAATGAGCAGTTCTTC. This sequence encodes CASSLTGGIYNEQFF.

The gene calls are TRBV6-5 and TRBJ1-3; no clear D. The CDR3 covers 12 residues. CDR1 is MNHEY, CDR2 SVGAGI, per germline. V dropped 10 bases and J dropped 1 base, with 8 bases sitting between them. DNA for the CDR3: TGTGCCACCGGCGTATCTGGAAACACCATATATTTT. Residues: CATGVSGNTIYF.

This clonotype showed up just a few times. The gene calls are TRBV5-1 and TRBJ1-3, with D possibly being TRBD1 (6 bases). Trimming pared 4 bases from V and 0 bases from J, leaving 11 bases between. CDR1 is SGHRS and CDR2 is YFSETQ in the germline V gene. This CDR3 is 15 amino acids long. The CDR3 reads CASSLDRPSGNTIYF. Here the CDR3 DNA reads TGCGCCAGCAGCCTTGACAGGCCCTCTGGAAACACCATATATTTT.

The genes are TRBV6-1 and TRBJ2-3, with no clear D. The CDR3 has 13 amino acids. V was pared by 3 bases and J by 7 bases, with 11 bases between. Germline loops: CDR1 MNHNS, CDR2 SASEGT. The CDR3 DNA follows: TGTGCCAGCAGTGAGGTTGCGGAAAATACGCAGTATTTT. It is translated as CASSEVAENTQYF.

The CDR3 nucleotides read TGTGCCAGCAGTTTAAATGTTCCACGGCCCCCCGGGGAGCTGTTTTTT. Its protein product is CASSLNVPRPPGELFF. This chain connects TRBV28 to TRBJ2-2; D not resolved. CDR3 length: 16 amino acids. With 2 bases removed from V and 6 bases from J, the gap between germline ends came to 16 bases. Germline V gene lookup returns CDR1 MDHEN and CDR2 SYDVKM.

V is TRBV12-3 or TRBV12-4 and J is TRBJ2-3; 9 bases line up with TRBD2. There are 16 residues in the CDR3. The junction had 8 bases not matched to a gene; V was cut back by 3 bases and J by 4 bases. The CDR3 DNA sequence: TGTGCCAGCAGTTTCTCAGATAGCGGGAGACCAGATACGCAGTATTTT. Protein sequence: CASSFSDSGRPDTQYF.